This section outlines one TCR beta chain sequence together with its context. This sample was taken from a study of blood T cell repertoires in COVID-19. About the study: There were acute and convalescent COVID-19 samples, and they came from the United States, Italy and Spain. From T cells, B-cell-depleted T cells, or PBMCs came the material, which was cDNA or gDNA.

V lost 4 bases, J lost 5 bases, and 11 bases lay in between. This CDR3 region has 13 residues. The germline gives CDR1 MDHEN, CDR2 SYDVKM. Study processing details: Amplification of reference gene primers was used by the study to estimate nucleated cell counts. Assay: immunoSEQ multiplex PCR; the TCRdb copy retains only in-frame clones and omits some. The V and J calls and clone size are taken from that table; D and trimming were inferred from the DNA. The sample consists of over 200,000 clones, approximately 79% of them appearing once. The rearrangement joins TRBV28 to TRBJ1-1, with D uncertain. This clonotype was sampled from a human donor in a cohort sampled during active COVID-19. Sample: peripheral blood. CDR3 amino acids: CASSSGDRTEAFF. The CDR3 DNA sequence: TGTGCCAGCAGTTCCGGGGATCGGACTGAAGCTTTCTTT.